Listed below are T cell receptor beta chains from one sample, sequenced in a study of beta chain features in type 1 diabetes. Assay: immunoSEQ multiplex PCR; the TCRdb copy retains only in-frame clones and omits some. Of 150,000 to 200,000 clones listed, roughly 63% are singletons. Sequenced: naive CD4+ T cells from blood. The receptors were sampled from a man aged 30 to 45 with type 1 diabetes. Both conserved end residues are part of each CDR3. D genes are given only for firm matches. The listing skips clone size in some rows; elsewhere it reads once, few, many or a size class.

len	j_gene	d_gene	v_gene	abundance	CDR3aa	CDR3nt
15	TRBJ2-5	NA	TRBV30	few	CAWSLPTTGRETQYF	TGTGCCTGGTCTCTGCCCACGACAGGAAGAGAGACCCAGTACTTC
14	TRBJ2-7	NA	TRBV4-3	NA	CASSQVAGLYEQYF	TGCGCCAGCAGCCAAGTAGCAGGACTCTACGAGCAGTACTTC
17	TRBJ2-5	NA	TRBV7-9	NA	CASSLSGVDSYQETQYF	TGTGCCAGCAGCTTATCCGGTGTGGACAGCTACCAAGAGACCCAGTACTTC
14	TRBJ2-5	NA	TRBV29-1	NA	CSVEGTAGRETQYF	TGCAGCGTTGAAGGGACAGCTGGGAGAGAGACCCAGTACTTC
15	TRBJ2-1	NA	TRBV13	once	CASSLGQNTYNEQFF	TGTGCCAGCAGCTTAGGTCAGAATACCTACAATGAGCAGTTCTTC
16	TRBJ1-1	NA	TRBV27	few	CASSLSYLSGRFEAFF	TGTGCCAGCAGTTTATCGTATCTAAGTGGACGGTTTGAAGCTTTCTTT
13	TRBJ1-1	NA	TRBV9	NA	CASSKGGGTEAFF	TGTGCCAGCAGCAAAGGAGGGGGCACTGAAGCTTTCTTT
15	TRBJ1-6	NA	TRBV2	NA	CASSVGGNDNSPLHF	TGTGCCAGCAGTGTCGGGGGCAATGATAATTCACCCCTCCACTTT
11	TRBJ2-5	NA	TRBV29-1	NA	CSGENQETQYF	TGCAGCGGCGAAAATCAAGAGACCCAGTACTTC
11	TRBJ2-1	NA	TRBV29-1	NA	CSVEGVSEQFF	TGCAGCGTTGAGGGGGTTAGTGAGCAGTTCTTC
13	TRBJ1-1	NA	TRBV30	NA	CAWSRSGNTEAFF	TGTGCCTGGAGCAGGTCGGGGAACACTGAAGCTTTCTTT
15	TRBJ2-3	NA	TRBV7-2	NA	CASTLDGLGADTQYF	TGTGCCAGCACCCTAGATGGGTTGGGTGCAGATACGCAGTATTTT
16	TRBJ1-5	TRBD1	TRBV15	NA	CATSRDAGGNNQPQHF	TGTGCCACCAGCAGAGATGCAGGGGGCAACAATCAGCCCCAGCATTTT
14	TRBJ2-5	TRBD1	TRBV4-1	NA	CASSQPDRDETQYF	TGCGCCAGCAGCCAACCCGACAGGGATGAGACCCAGTACTTC
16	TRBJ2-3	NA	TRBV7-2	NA	CASSYRPGGGTDTQYF	TGTGCCAGCAGCTATCGTCCGGGGGGCGGCACAGATACGCAGTATTTT
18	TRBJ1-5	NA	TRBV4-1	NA	CASSQDLRLRGGNQPQHF	TGCGCCAGCAGCCAAGACCTTAGATTAAGGGGGGGTAATCAGCCCCAGCATTTT
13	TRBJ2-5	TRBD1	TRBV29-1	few	CSVERGPQETQYF	TGCAGCGTTGAAAGGGGGCCACAAGAGACCCAGTACTTC
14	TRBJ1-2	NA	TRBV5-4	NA	CASSFVTENYGYTF	TGTGCCAGCAGCTTTGTGACAGAAAACTATGGCTACACCTTC
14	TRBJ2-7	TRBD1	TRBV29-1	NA	CSVARQGARYEQYF	TGCAGCGTTGCGAGGCAGGGGGCTCGCTACGAGCAGTACTTC
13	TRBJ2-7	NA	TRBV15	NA	CATSTDVGYEQYF	TGTGCCACCAGCACGGACGTTGGCTACGAGCAGTACTTC
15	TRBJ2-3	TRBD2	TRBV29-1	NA	CSVRGAGGSTDTQYF	TGCAGCGTTCGGGGAGCGGGGGGAAGCACAGATACGCAGTATTTT
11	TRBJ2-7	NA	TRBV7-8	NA	CASSFGGEQYF	TGTGCCAGCAGCTTTGGGGGCGAGCAGTACTTC
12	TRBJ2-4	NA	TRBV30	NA	CAWSPAGNIQYF	TGTGCCTGGAGTCCGGCTGGGAACATTCAGTACTTC
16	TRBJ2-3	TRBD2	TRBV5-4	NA	CASSRTSGGFGDTQYF	TGTGCCAGCAGCAGGACTAGCGGGGGGTTTGGAGATACGCAGTATTTT
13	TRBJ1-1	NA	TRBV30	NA	CAWSVDLNTEAFF	TGTGCCTGGAGTGTGGACCTTAACACTGAAGCTTTCTTT
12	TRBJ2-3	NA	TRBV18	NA	CASSERRDTQYF	TGTGCCAGCTCCGAAAGACGGGATACGCAGTATTTT
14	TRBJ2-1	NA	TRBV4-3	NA	CASSQVTGLNEQFF	TGCGCCAGCAGCCAAGTTACCGGACTCAATGAGCAGTTCTTC
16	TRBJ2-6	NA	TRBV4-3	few	CASSQDRGAGANVLTF	TGCGCCAGCAGCCAAGATAGAGGGGCCGGGGCCAACGTCCTGACTTTC
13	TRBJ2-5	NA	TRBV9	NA	CASSLGTFETQYF	TGTGCCAGCAGCCTAGGGACTTTTGAGACCCAGTACTTC